The 29 T cell receptor beta chains reported below all come from one sample, sequenced in a study of blood T cell repertoires in COVID-19. Repertoires were generated with immunoSEQ multiplex PCR, while TCRdb's copy carries only in-frame clones and drops some. The table records around 370,000 clones, 90% of them present only once. Specimen: peripheral blood. Source of these receptors: a man aged 18 to 29 with active or convalescent COVID-19.

The V gene is TRBV7-2, the J gene TRBJ1-5; 7 bases match TRBD1. Trimming at V came to 3 bases and at J to 10 bases, leaving 9 bases not matched to a gene. Germline loops: CDR1 SGHTA, CDR2 FQGNSA. The CDR3 runs to 14 residues. The CDR3 sequence: CASSFDRASGPQHF. The CDR3 bases are TGTGCCAGCAGCTTCGACAGGGCCTCGGGACCCCAGCATTTT. Looking up the rest from reference TRBV7-2 and TRBJ1-5 gives the full variable domain: GAGVSQSPSNKVTEKGKDVELRCDPISGHTALYWYRQSLGQGLEFLIYFQGNSAPDKSGLPSDRFSAERTGGSVSTLTIQRTQQEDSAVYLCASSFDRASGPQHFGDGTRLSIL.

J is TRBJ2-4 and V is TRBV6-5; D remains ambiguous. Trimming removed 4 bases at V and 3 bases at J, with 16 bases between. Germline loops: CDR1 MNHEY, CDR2 SVGAGI. The CDR3 runs 16 residues. The CDR3 coding sequence is TGTGCCAGCAGTTCCCGGGTGCTTGAGGTCAAAAACATTCAGTACTTC. It yields the protein CASSSRVLEVKNIQYF.

The rearrangement joins TRBV5-1 to TRBJ1-2; D is unresolved. The CDR3 covers 14 residues. Germline V gene lookup returns CDR1 SGHRS and CDR2 YFSETQ. V was cut by 3 bases and J by 8 bases, with 17 bases left in between. The CDR3 here is CASSSAGLSWGYTF. CDR3 DNA: TGCGCCAGCAGCTCCGCGGGTTTATCATGGGGCTACACCTTC.

This clone was seen only once. This rearrangement joins TRBV28 to TRBJ1-1; D is uncertain. CDR1 and CDR2 (germline): MDHEN, SYDVKM. Trimming left V 7 bases short and J 3 bases short, with 18 bases between. The CDR3 is made up of 15 amino acids. Written as DNA, the CDR3 is TGTGCCAGCACTCCGCCGCGGGTCGTGTACACTGAAGCTTTCTTT. Its translation is CASTPPRVVYTEAFF.

This clone was recorded a few times. One junction end disagrees with the germline gene, perhaps due to a read error. The genes are TRBV6-2 or TRBV6-3 and TRBJ2-6, with TRBD1 matching 7 bases. The CDR3 is 15 residues long. The germline gives CDR1 MNHEY, CDR2 SVGEGT. The CDR3 DNA sequence: TGTGCCAGCAGATACAGGGGTGGTGGGGCCAACGTGCTGACTTTC. Amino acids: CASRYRGGGANVLTF.

This clone was recorded only once. This chain connects TRBV7-8 to TRBJ2-2; 9 bases match TRBD2. The ends lost 4 bases at V and 2 bases at J; junction bases unmatched: 5. The CDR3 totals 16 residues. The germline CDR1 and CDR2 sequences are SGHVS and FQNEAQ. The CDR3 protein is CASSSRLAVNTGELFF. The CDR3 DNA reads TGTGCCAGCAGCTCAAGACTAGCGGTTAACACCGGGGAGCTGTTTTTT. The full variable domain, rest sourced from reference TRBV7-8 and TRBJ2-2, is GAGVSQSPRYKVAKRGQDVALRCDPISGHVSLFWYQQALGQGPEFLTYFQNEAQLDKSGLPSDRFFAERPEGSVSTLKIQRTQQEDSAVYLCASSSRLAVNTGELFFGEGSRLTVL.

This clone was counted only a few times. Since a much larger clone is just one base distant, this may be a read error. In the same sample, other DNA sequences code for this CDR3. CDR3 amino acids: CASSIGGAEAFF. For the CDR3, the DNA is TGTGCCAGTAGTATAGGAGGCGCTGAAGCTTTCTTT. V usage is TRBV19 and J usage is TRBJ1-1; D gene ambiguous. The length of the CDR3 is 12 residues. Germline lookup yields CDR1 LNHDA and CDR2 SQIVND (reference sequence). The V end was cut by 1 base, the J end by 6 bases, with 6 bases between.

As for this clone: The same CDR3 arises from other DNA sequences in this sample as well. The J gene is TRBJ1-1, the V gene TRBV7-2; no clear D. This CDR3 has 13 residues. The germline V gene has CDR1 SGHTA and CDR2 FQGNSA. Trimming pared 6 bases from V and 0 bases from J, leaving 8 bases between. In DNA form, the CDR3 reads TGTGCCAGCAGTCTGTCAGTGAACACTGAAGCTTTCTTT. Translated, it gives CASSLSVNTEAFF.

The chain uses TRBV19 and TRBJ2-6; D perhaps matches TRBD2 (6 bases). The CDR3 totals 16 residues. Germline CDR1 is LNHDA and CDR2 is SQIVND (reference sequence). V was shortened by 3 bases and J by 2 bases, with 11 bases between the two germline ends. Here the CDR3 DNA reads TGTGCCAGTAGTATGGGCGGGGACCCTGGGGCCAACGTCCTGACTTTC. This sequence encodes CASSMGGDPGANVLTF. Full variable domain (outside the CDR3, taken from reference TRBV19 and TRBJ2-6): DGGITQSPKYLFRKEGQNVTLSCEQNLNHDAMYWYRQDPGQGLRLIYYSQIVNDFQKGDIAEGYSVSREKKESFPLTVTSAQKNPTAFYLCASSMGGDPGANVLTFGAGSRLTVL.

This chain links TRBV18 with TRBJ2-1; D ambiguous. V was clipped by 5 bases and J by 5 bases, with 13 bases between them. CDR3 length: 14 amino acids. CDR1 is KGHSH, CDR2 LQKENI, per germline. CDR3 DNA: TGTGCCAGCTCAACGCTAAATAGCAACAATGAGCAGTTCTTC. Its translation is CASSTLNSNNEQFF.

V is TRBV29-1 and J is TRBJ2-7; TRBD1 matches 7 bases. After removal of 4 bases from V and 10 bases from J, the junction contained 7 bases not matched to a gene. The CDR3 consists of 11 residues. Per germline, CDR1 SQVTM and CDR2 ANQGSEA. CDR3 nucleotide sequence: TGCAGCGTTGGACAGGGCGCGGAACAGTACTTC. Its translation is CSVGQGAEQYF.

The CDR3 DNA follows: TGTGCCAGCAGCTTAAGGGAACTAGCGGGGAGCTCAGATACGCAGTATTTT. Residues: CASSLRELAGSSDTQYF. This chain links TRBV13 with TRBJ2-3; TRBD2 matches at 10 bases. The junction had 9 bases not matched to a gene; V was cut back by 2 bases and J by 4 bases. From germline, CDR1 is PRHDT and CDR2 FYEKMQ (reference sequence). This CDR3 has 17 amino acids.

The chain's CDR3 is CASSYARLRTGLSLEQFF. The DNA of the CDR3 is TGTGCCAGCAGTTACGCCCGTCTGCGGACAGGATTGTCTCTTGAGCAGTTCTTC. The chain couples TRBV6-2 or TRBV6-3 to TRBJ2-1; 7 bases are shared with TRBD1. Trimming at V came to 2 bases and at J to 9 bases, leaving 19 bases not matched to a gene. This CDR3 is 18 amino acids long. CDR1 MNHEY and CDR2 SVGEGT come from the germline V gene.

The chain carries TRBV19 and TRBJ2-1; TRBD2 aligns across 7 bases. Germline V lookup: CDR1 LNHDA, CDR2 SQIVND (reference sequence). The V and J ends lost 3 bases and 3 bases, in that order; junction bases with no gene match: 11. The CDR3 length is 17 residues. The CDR3 bases are TGTGCCAGTAGTATGGGGGAGCGGGACTTCGTCTACAATGAGCAGTTCTTC. As protein: CASSMGERDFVYNEQFF. Using reference TRBV19 and TRBJ2-1 for the parts outside the CDR3, the full variable domain is DGGITQSPKYLFRKEGQNVTLSCEQNLNHDAMYWYRQDPGQGLRLIYYSQIVNDFQKGDIAEGYSVSREKKESFPLTVTSAQKNPTAFYLCASSMGERDFVYNEQFFGPGTRLTVL.

The CDR3 DNA is TGTGCCAGCAGCTTTGGGACTAGCGGGAGCCCCTACGAGCAGTACTTC. Translated: CASSFGTSGSPYEQYF. The chain employs TRBV7-2 and TRBJ2-7; 14 nucleotides match TRBD2. V was clipped by 3 bases and J by 2 bases; unmatched bases: 3. CDR1 is SGHTA and CDR2 is FQGNSA in the germline V gene. This CDR3 is 16 amino acids long.

Only one count was recorded for this clone. The chain joins TRBV6-5 to TRBJ2-5, with 13 bases that match TRBD2. This CDR3 spans 15 amino acids. The V gene's germline CDR1 is MNHEY and CDR2 SVGAGI. With V trimmed by 7 bases and J by 4 bases, 6 bases remained unmatched. CDR3 protein: CASTELAGGPETQYF. The CDR3 bases are TGTGCCAGCACCGAACTAGCGGGGGGGCCAGAGACCCAGTACTTC.

The chain uses TRBV5-1 and TRBJ1-4, with a possible D match to TRBD1 (5 bases). The CDR3 length is 14 residues. Trimming removed 9 bases at V and 6 bases at J, with 18 bases between. CDR1 SGHRS and CDR2 YFSETQ come from the germline V gene. Written as DNA, the CDR3 is TGCGCCACCTCCAGGGAGGGGAGGGATGAAAAACTGTTTTTT. Its translation is CATSREGRDEKLFF.

In this sample, this clone turned up a few times. The V call is TRBV2, the J call TRBJ1-2; a possible D gene is TRBD1 (5 bases). From germline, CDR1 is SNHLY and CDR2 FYNNEI. V gave up 7 bases and J gave up 4 bases, with 19 bases separating them. This CDR3 spans 15 amino acids. Written as DNA, the CDR3 is TGTGCCAGCACCCTCGAGGACAACGGTTTCTATGGCTACACCTTC. Translating gives CASTLEDNGFYGYTF.

V usage is TRBV5-1 and J usage is TRBJ2-1; D gene ambiguous. The ends were cut back, 4 bases at V and 0 bases at J, with 11 bases in the middle. The CDR3 has 15 amino acids. Germline CDR1 SGHRS, CDR2 YFSETQ. The CDR3 is CASSPPRSSYNEQFF. CDR3 DNA: TGCGCCAGCAGCCCCCCTCGGTCCTCCTACAATGAGCAGTTCTTC.

The CDR3 spells CASSQPLGGGVSYEQYF. Written as DNA, the CDR3 is TGTGCCAGCAGTCAACCCCTCGGCGGGGGCGTCTCCTACGAGCAGTACTTC. The chain has TRBV28 and TRBJ2-7, with a weak D call TRBD2 (7 bases). Germline CDR1 reads MDHEN; CDR2 reads SYDVKM. CDR3 length equals 17 residues. V lost 5 bases and J lost 0, with 20 bases in between.

This chain uses TRBV11-2 with TRBJ1-1; D is ambiguous. Between the trimmed V and J ends, which lost 5 bases and 0 bases, there was a span of 10 bases. Germline values: CDR1 SGHAT, CDR2 FQNNGV. This CDR3 is 14 amino acids long. The CDR3 is CASSPARLNTEAFF. In nucleotides, the CDR3 is TGTGCCAGCAGCCCTGCGAGATTGAACACTGAAGCTTTCTTT.

V and J are TRBV4-1 and TRBJ2-3, with D maybe TRBD2 (7 bases). Germline assignment: CDR1 MGHRA and CDR2 YSYEKL. This CDR3 comprises 16 residues. With 2 bases removed from V and 0 bases from J, the gap between germline ends came to 12 bases. Written as DNA, the CDR3 is TGCGCCAGCAGCCAATCCGCGGGGGCTAGCACAGATACGCAGTATTTT. The encoded protein is CASSQSAGASTDTQYF.

This chain joins TRBV29-1 and TRBJ1-2, with 7 bases lining up with TRBD1. Trimming cost V 6 bases and J 8 bases; bases outside gene matches: 9. The CDR3 covers 12 residues. Germline CDR1 SQVTM, CDR2 ANQGSEA. For the CDR3, the DNA is TGCAGCGTAGAGGGGACAGTGGAAGGCTACACCTTC. It translates to CSVEGTVEGYTF.

V usage is TRBV7-2 and J usage is TRBJ1-6; 7 nucleotides align to TRBD1. The germline V gene encodes CDR1 SGHTA and CDR2 FQGNSA. The CDR3 extends over 16 amino acids. With V trimmed by 5 bases and J by 6 bases, 10 bases remained unmatched. This chain's CDR3 is CASSKQGPNANSPLHF. CDR3 bases: TGTGCCAGCAGCAAACAGGGGCCCAACGCTAATTCACCCCTCCACTTT.

The chain recombines TRBV5-1 with TRBJ2-3, with D perhaps TRBD2 (6 bases). The CDR3 loop spans 15 amino acids. The germline gives CDR1 SGHRS, CDR2 YFSETQ. V dropped 2 bases and J dropped 1 base, with 11 bases sitting between them. This CDR3 is CASSFVSGRTDTQYF. CDR3 sequence (DNA): TGCGCCAGCAGCTTCGTTAGCGGCCGCACAGATACGCAGTATTTT.

This clone was detected once. The chain recombines TRBV27 with TRBJ2-7; tentative D call: TRBD2 (5 bases). Deletions cut 4 bases from V and 3 bases from J, with 16 bases between. CDR3 length: 15 amino acids. Germline V CDR1 and CDR2: MNHEY, SMNVEV (reference sequence). This chain's CDR3 is CASSYSAAGIYEQYF. DNA for the CDR3: TGTGCCAGCAGTTACTCGGCGGCGGGTATCTACGAGCAGTACTTC.

The rearrangement joins TRBV28 to TRBJ1-4, with D unresolved. Germline V gene data show CDR1 as MDHEN and CDR2 as SYDVKM. This CDR3 region has 14 residues. Between the trimmed V and J ends, which lost 6 bases and 9 bases, there was a span of 17 bases. The DNA of the CDR3 is TGTGCCAGCAGAAACCCGTGGGGAGGCCAAAAACTGTTTTTT. Translating gives CASRNPWGGQKLFF. The variable domain in full, with the rest retrieved from reference TRBV28 and TRBJ1-4, is DVKVTQSSRYLVKRTGEKVFLECVQDMDHENMFWYRQDPGLGLRLIYFSYDVKMKEKGDIPEGYSVSREKKERFSLILESASTNQTSMYLCASRNPWGGQKLFFGSGTQLSVL.

The chain uses TRBV6-5 and TRBJ2-7; 10 nucleotides align to TRBD1. The CDR3 contains 15 residues. Germline values: CDR1 MNHEY, CDR2 SVGAGI. The V gene end was trimmed by 6 bases and the J gene end by 4 bases; junction bases not matched to a gene: 9. The CDR3, as DNA: TGTGCCAGCAGGAAATTCGACAGGGGGCTTTACGAGCAGTACTTC. Its translation: CASRKFDRGLYEQYF.

This chain uses TRBV7-2 with TRBJ1-6; 7 bases are shared with TRBD1. Per germline, CDR1 SGHTA and CDR2 FQGNSA. The CDR3 spans 13 residues. V shed 5 bases, J shed 8 bases, and the junction held 3 bases outside the gene matches. CDR3 sequence: CASSRQGYSPLHF. For the CDR3, the DNA is TGTGCCAGCAGCCGACAGGGATATTCACCCCTCCACTTT.